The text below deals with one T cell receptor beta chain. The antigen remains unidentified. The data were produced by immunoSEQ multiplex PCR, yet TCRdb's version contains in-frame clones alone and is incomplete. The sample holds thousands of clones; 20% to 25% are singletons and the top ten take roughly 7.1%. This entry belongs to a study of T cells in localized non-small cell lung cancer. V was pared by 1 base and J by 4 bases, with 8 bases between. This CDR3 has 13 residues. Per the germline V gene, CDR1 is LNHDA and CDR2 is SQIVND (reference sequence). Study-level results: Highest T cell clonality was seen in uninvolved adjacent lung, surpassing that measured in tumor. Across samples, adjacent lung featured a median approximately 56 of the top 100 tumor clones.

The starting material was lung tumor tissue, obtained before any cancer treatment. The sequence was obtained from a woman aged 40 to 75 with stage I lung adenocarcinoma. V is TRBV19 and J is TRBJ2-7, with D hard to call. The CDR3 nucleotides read TGTGCCAGTAGTATAGTCGGAGTTTACGAGCAGTACTTC. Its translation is CASSIVGVYEQYF.